One sample yielded the 12 T cell receptor beta chains listed below, sequenced in a study of blood T cell repertoires in COVID-19. Sequencing was performed with immunoSEQ multiplex PCR; in TCRdb, only in-frame clones are kept and a portion is missing. The repertoire holds around 68,000 clones, with around 87% as singletons. Sequencing used peripheral blood. These receptors were collected from a man over 45 with active COVID-19.

The rearrangement links TRBV15 to TRBJ1-2; 7 bases are a match to TRBD1. Germline assignment: CDR1 LNHNV and CDR2 YYDKDF (reference sequence). The CDR3 runs to 17 residues. With 3 bases clipped from V and 6 bases from J, the junction kept 16 bases outside the gene matches. CDR3: CATSSASTGEKVNGYTF. As DNA, the CDR3 is TGTGCCACCAGCAGTGCATCCACAGGGGAGAAGGTGAATGGCTACACCTTC.

This clone is medium-sized (0.01 to 0.1%). The rearrangement uses TRBV9 and TRBJ1-5, with 10 nucleotides matching TRBD1. CDR3 length: 15 residues. From germline, CDR1 is SGDLS and CDR2 YYNGEE. Unmatched junction bases numbered 3, after V lost 4 bases and J lost 2 bases. This CDR3 reads CASSLTGGGNQPQHF. Here the CDR3 DNA reads TGTGCCAGCAGCTTGACAGGGGGCGGCAATCAGCCCCAGCATTTT.

The chain links TRBV3-1 (or the pseudogene TRBV3-2) to TRBJ1-2; D call uncertain. V gave up 0 bases and J gave up 8 bases, with 16 bases separating them. Germline V gives CDR1 LGHDT, CDR2 YNNKEL (reference sequence). CDR3 length equals 15 residues. The CDR3 region is CASSQDTTSRGGYTF. CDR3 DNA: TGTGCCAGCAGCCAAGATACGACCTCCCGGGGAGGCTACACCTTC.

This sequence joins TRBV11-2 and TRBJ1-4, with no clear D. V was pared by 2 bases and J by 8 bases, with 21 bases between. CDR3 length: 17 amino acids. The germline CDR1 and CDR2 sequences are SGHAT and FQNNGV. CDR3 region: CASSLSNDGLRGEKLFF. DNA for the CDR3: TGTGCCAGCAGCTTATCGAACGACGGTCTTCGCGGCGAAAAACTGTTTTTT.

The rearrangement links TRBV28 to TRBJ2-4, with 10 bases matching TRBD1. The CDR3 contains 15 residues. Germline V gene data show CDR1 as MDHEN and CDR2 as SYDVKM. V dropped 6 bases and J dropped 6; count of bases not matched to a gene: 8. CDR3 loop: CASSPGTGAVNIQYF. CDR3 DNA: TGTGCCAGCAGCCCGGGGACAGGGGCAGTAAACATTCAGTACTTC.

The rearrangement joins TRBV5-1 to TRBJ2-3, with 9 bases that match TRBD2. Looked up from germline, CDR1 is SGHRS and CDR2 is YFSETQ. The CDR3 extends over 14 amino acids. V was pared by 5 bases and J by 2 bases, with 3 bases of the junction left unmatched. The CDR3: CASRVAGVTDTQYF. The CDR3 DNA is TGCGCCAGCAGGGTAGCGGGAGTCACAGATACGCAGTATTTT. The whole variable domain, remainder taken from reference TRBV5-1 and TRBJ2-3, is KAGVTQTPRYLIKTRGQQVTLSCSPISGHRSVSWYQQTPGQGLQFLFEYFSETQRNKGNFPGRFSGRQFSNSRSEMNVSTLELGDSALYLCASRVAGVTDTQYFGPGTRLTVL.

The chain combines TRBV7-2 with TRBJ1-2; the match to TRBD1 covers 9 bases. This CDR3 spans 15 amino acids. Per the germline V gene, CDR1 is SGHTA and CDR2 is FQGNSA. V lost 5 bases to trimming and J lost 5 bases; unmatched junction nucleotides: 9. CDR3 sequence reads: CASSPYGTGRYGYTF. In nucleotides, the CDR3 is TGTGCCAGCAGCCCATACGGGACAGGGAGGTATGGCTACACCTTC.

The V call is TRBV11-2, the J call TRBJ2-7; 7 nucleotides align to TRBD2. Trimming took 4 bases from V and 1 from J; bases not matched to a gene: 10. This CDR3 contains 16 residues. Germline V gives CDR1 SGHAT, CDR2 FQNNGV. CDR3 bases: TGTGCCAGCAGCTCCCTCCGGGGCGGGAGATCCTACGAGCAGTACTTC. It encodes CASSSLRGGRSYEQYF.

The table lists this clone with a few counts. For the CDR3, the DNA is TGTGCCAGCAGCCCCCTCGGGAGCGATAATTCACCCCTCCACTTT. Its translation is CASSPLGSDNSPLHF. This chain connects TRBV9 to TRBJ1-6; D ambiguous. Germline CDR1 reads SGDLS; CDR2 reads YYNGEE. Trimming removed 4 bases at V and 5 bases at J, with 13 bases between. CDR3 size: 15 residues.

CDR3: CASSPPLAGVGETQYF. As DNA, the CDR3 is TGTGCCAGCAGCCCCCCCCTAGCGGGGGTAGGGGAGACCCAGTACTTC. The chain has TRBV7-2 and TRBJ2-5; 10 positions agree with TRBD2. V was pared by 5 bases and J by 5 bases, with 11 bases of the junction left unmatched. The CDR3 runs 16 residues. CDR1 and CDR2 from the germline V gene are SGHTA and FQGNSA.

The chain recombines TRBV19 with TRBJ1-2; 11 positions agree with TRBD1. This CDR3 has 16 amino acids. Germline V CDR1 and CDR2: LNHDA, SQIVND (reference sequence). V dropped 11 bases and J dropped 3; count of bases not matched to a gene: 14. CDR3 residues: CAVPLRGTGGDYGYTF. In DNA, the CDR3 is TGTGCCGTTCCCCTTCGCGGGACAGGGGGGGACTATGGCTACACCTTC.

The chain links TRBV18 to TRBJ2-7, with a possible D match to TRBD2 (7 bases). Trimming left V 2 bases short and J 3 bases short, with 23 bases between. CDR3 length equals 18 residues. Germline CDR1 reads KGHSH; CDR2 reads LQKENI. This CDR3 reads CASSPFRTRTAENYEQYF. The DNA for the CDR3 is TGTGCCAGCTCACCATTTAGGACTAGGACAGCAGAAAACTACGAGCAGTACTTC.